The source of this TCR beta chain is a study of cytomegalovirus exposure and HLA in healthy donors. General observations from the study: Some TCR beta chains (164 of them) were listed as cytomegalovirus-associated. Analysis was carried out at a later point, and it linked a missense DCLRE1C variant to TCR beta V- and J-gene trimming.

It was with 60 Vbeta and 13 Jbeta primers that the PCR ran. The table came from immunoSEQ multiplex PCR; TCRdb's copy has only in-frame clones and leaves some out. The data show fewer than 200,000 clones, roughly 85% seen once. Worth noting for this clone: The antigen is undetermined.

The CDR3 totals 20 residues. CDR1 is MNHNS and CDR2 is SASEGT in the germline V gene. Trimming removed 3 bases from V and 3 bases from J; junction bases left unmatched: 20. The sequence derives from a man under 40 in good health and CMV-seropositive. This sequence joins TRBV6-1 and TRBJ1-1; 9 bases map to TRBD1. What was sequenced was PBMCs. The CDR3 here is CASSDRTGVRGTQKDTEAFF. CDR3 coding DNA: TGTGCCAGCAGTGACCGGACAGGGGTTAGAGGGACCCAGAAGGACACTGAAGCTTTCTTT.